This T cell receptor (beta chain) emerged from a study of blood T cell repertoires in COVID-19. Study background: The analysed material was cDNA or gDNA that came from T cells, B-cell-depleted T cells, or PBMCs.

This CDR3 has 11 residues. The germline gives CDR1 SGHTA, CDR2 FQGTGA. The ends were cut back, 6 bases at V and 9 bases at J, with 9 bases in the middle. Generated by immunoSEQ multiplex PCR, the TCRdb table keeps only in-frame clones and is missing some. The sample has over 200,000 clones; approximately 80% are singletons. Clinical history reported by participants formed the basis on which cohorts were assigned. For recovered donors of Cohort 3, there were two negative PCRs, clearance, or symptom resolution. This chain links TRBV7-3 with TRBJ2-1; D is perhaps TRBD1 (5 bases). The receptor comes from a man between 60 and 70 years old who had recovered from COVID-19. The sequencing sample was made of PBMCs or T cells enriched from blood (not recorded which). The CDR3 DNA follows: TGTGCCAGCAGGGGGCGAGGTGAGCAGTTCTTC. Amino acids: CASRGRGEQFF.